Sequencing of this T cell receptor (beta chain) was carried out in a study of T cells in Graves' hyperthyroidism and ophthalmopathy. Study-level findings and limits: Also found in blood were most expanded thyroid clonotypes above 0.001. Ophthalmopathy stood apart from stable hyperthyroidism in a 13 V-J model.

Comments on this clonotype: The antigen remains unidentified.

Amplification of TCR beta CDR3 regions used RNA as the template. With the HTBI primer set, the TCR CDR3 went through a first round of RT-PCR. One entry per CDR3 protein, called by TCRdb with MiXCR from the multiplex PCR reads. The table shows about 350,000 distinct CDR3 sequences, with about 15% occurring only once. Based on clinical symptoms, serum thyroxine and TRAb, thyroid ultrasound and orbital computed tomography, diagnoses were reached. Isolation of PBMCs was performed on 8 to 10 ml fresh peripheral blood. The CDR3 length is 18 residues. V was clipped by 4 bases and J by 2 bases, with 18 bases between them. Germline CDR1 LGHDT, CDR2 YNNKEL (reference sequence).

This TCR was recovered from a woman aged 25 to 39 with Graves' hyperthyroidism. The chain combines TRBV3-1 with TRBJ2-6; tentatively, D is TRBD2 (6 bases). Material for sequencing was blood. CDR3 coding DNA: TGTGCCAGCAGCCCCTACGGTCGGGAGAAGACTGGGGCCAACGTCCTGACTTTC. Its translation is CASSPYGREKTGANVLTF.